A selection of T cell receptor beta chains follows, all from one sample in a study of cytomegalovirus exposure and HLA in healthy donors. The method was immunoSEQ multiplex PCR; TCRdb's version includes in-frame clones alone and lacks a portion of them. The sample carries 180,000 or so clones, over 60% recorded once. The source material was PBMCs. Every receptor here comes from a man between 40 and 49 years old in good health and CMV-seropositive. Each CDR3 is given with its conserved first and last residue. The D gene is left open where the match is weak. The listing skips clone size in some rows; elsewhere it reads once, few, many or a size class.

.,TRBD2,TRBV10-3,TRBJ2-1,CAIRKTSGDLQGNERFF,TGTGCCATCAGGAAAACTAGCGGGGATTTACAGGGGAATGAGCGGTTCTTC
.,TRBD2,TRBV5-1,TRBJ2-1,CASSQQGRASYNEQFF,TGCGCCAGCAGCCAGCAAGGGAGGGCCTCCTACAATGAGCAGTTCTTC
.,.,TRBV29-1,TRBJ1-4,CSVGLSKTTNEKLFF,TGCAGCGTGGGCCTAAGCAAGACGACTAATGAAAAACTGTTTTTT
.,TRBD1,TRBV27,TRBJ2-7,CASIWTGGHEQYF,TGTGCCAGCATTTGGACAGGGGGACACGAGCAGTACTTC
.,.,TRBV28,TRBJ1-2,CASSFPRDNYGYTF,TGTGCCAGCAGTTTCCCCAGGGATAACTATGGCTACACCTTC
.,.,TRBV18,TRBJ1-6,CASSPEDSSYNSPLHF,TGTGCCAGCTCACCGGAGGACAGCTCCTATAATTCACCCCTCCACTTT
few,.,TRBV18,TRBJ2-7,CASSQNQGEQYF,TGTGCCAGCTCACAAAACCAGGGCGAGCAGTACTTC
.,.,TRBV9,TRBJ1-2,CASSARGFGYTF,TGTGCCAGCAGCGCCCGGGGATTTGGCTACACCTTC
.,.,TRBV10-3,TRBJ2-3,CAISLTTDTQYF,TGTGCCATCAGCCTAACGACAGATACGCAGTATTTT
.,TRBD2,TRBV30,TRBJ2-3,CAWSVGAGVPDTQYF,TGTGCCTGGAGTGTAGGGGCGGGAGTACCAGATACGCAGTATTTT
.,.,TRBV5-1,TRBJ1-2,CASSLDRLGYTF,TGCGCCAGCAGCCTCGACAGGCTTGGCTACACCTTC
.,.,TRBV6-5,TRBJ1-5,CASSYDRTGNQPQHF,TGTGCCAGCAGTTACGACAGGACGGGCAATCAGCCCCAGCATTTT
once,.,TRBV7-9,TRBJ2-3,CASSSGGGSSDTQYF,TGTGCCAGCAGTTCTGGAGGAGGGTCTTCAGATACGCAGTATTTT
.,TRBD1,TRBV27,TRBJ1-2,CASRPTGVEVYTF,TGTGCCAGCAGACCAACAGGGGTCGAGGTCTACACCTTC
few,.,TRBV9,TRBJ2-6,CASSDDSTGANGLTF,TGTGCCAGCAGCGACGACAGCACTGGGGCCAACGGCCTGACTTTC
.,.,TRBV6-1,TRBJ2-3,CASSRRLGITDTQYF,TGTGCCAGCAGCCGAAGACTAGGTATCACAGATACGCAGTATTTT
.,TRBD2,TRBV30,TRBJ2-3,CAWSGRGGQDTQYF,TGTGCCTGGAGTGGCCGGGGGGGGCAAGATACGCAGTATTTT
.,.,TRBV6-5,TRBJ2-2,CASSLQGPGELFF,TGTGCCAGCAGTCTACAGGGTCCCGGGGAGCTGTTTTTT
.,TRBD1,TRBV5-6,TRBJ2-2,CASSFRDRDTGELFF,TGTGCCAGCAGCTTCAGAGACAGGGACACCGGGGAGCTGTTTTTT
.,TRBD1,TRBV4-1,TRBJ1-5,CASSQGDREYQPQHF,TGCGCCAGCAGCCAAGGGGACAGGGAGTATCAGCCCCAGCATTTT
.,TRBD2,TRBV5-4,TRBJ2-3,CASTYPLAGGSTDTQYF,TGTGCCAGCACCTACCCCTTAGCGGGAGGGAGCACAGATACGCAGTATTTT
.,.,TRBV6-5,TRBJ1-3,CASWTSGNTIYF,TGTGCCAGCTGGACTTCTGGAAACACCATATATTTT
.,TRBD2,TRBV5-1,TRBJ2-1,CASSFGSGRADEQFF,TGCGCCAGCAGCTTCGGTAGCGGGAGGGCCGATGAGCAGTTCTTC
.,TRBD2,TRBV19,TRBJ2-7,CASSPGLAGVEQYF,TGTGCCAGTAGCCCGGGACTAGCGGGAGTCGAGCAGTACTTC
few,TRBD1,TRBV28,TRBJ2-7,CASSLSGQAQYEQYF,TGTGCCAGCAGTTTATCCGGACAGGCACAATACGAGCAGTACTTC